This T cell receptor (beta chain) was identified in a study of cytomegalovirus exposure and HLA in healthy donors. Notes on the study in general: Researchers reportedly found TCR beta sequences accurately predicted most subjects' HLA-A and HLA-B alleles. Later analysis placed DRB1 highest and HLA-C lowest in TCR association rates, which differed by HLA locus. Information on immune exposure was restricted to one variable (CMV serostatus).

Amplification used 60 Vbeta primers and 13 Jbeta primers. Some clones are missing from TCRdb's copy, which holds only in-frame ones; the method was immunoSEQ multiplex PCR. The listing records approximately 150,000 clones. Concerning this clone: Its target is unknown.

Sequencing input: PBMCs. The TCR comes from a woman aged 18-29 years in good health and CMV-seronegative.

The CDR3: CASSDSGTVNQPQHF. CDR3 sequence (DNA): TGTGCCAGCAGTGATTCCGGGACAGTCAATCAGCCCCAGCATTTT. This rearrangement joins TRBV6-1 to TRBJ1-5; 7 bases are a match to TRBD1. CDR1 is MNHNS and CDR2 is SASEGT in the germline V gene. V lost 3 bases, J lost 3 bases, and 5 bases stayed unmatched. The CDR3 has 15 residues.